The entry that follows covers one TCR beta chain sequence. Its target is not known. The data stem from a study of STAT3 mutations in large granular lymphocyte leukemia. Whole-study context: Canonical activating STAT3 mutations were detected in roughly half of the longitudinally sequenced T-LGLL patients.

Each sample's TCRbeta library yielded on average around 41,000 productive templates. Here immunoSEQ multiplex PCR was the method, and the copy in TCRdb shows in-frame clones only, minus some. This sample carries over 8,500 clones, 85% to 90% of them seen once, and the ten largest clones take 80% to 85%. Study findings and constraints: In T-cell large granular lymphocyte leukemia, about half of patients showed multiple immunodominant subclonotypes. After therapy, about 35% of the 18 patients switched clonotypes, all new clones STAT3 wild type. Sampling intervals varied between patients and samples.

This CDR3 region has 15 residues. The V gene's germline CDR1 is SGHTS and CDR2 YDEGEE. After removal of 4 bases from V and 8 bases from J, the junction contained 10 bases not matched to a gene. The origin of this receptor is a man of 80 years or more with T-cell large granular lymphocyte leukemia. Some clones in this sample may be carry-over from other donors' samples. The chain combines TRBV5-8 with TRBJ1-4; 8 bases match TRBD1. Source material: peripheral blood mononuclear cells. CDR3 region: CASSTRTGREEKLFF. DNA for the CDR3: TGTGCCAGCAGCACCCGGACAGGGAGGGAGGAAAAACTGTTTTTT. Drawing the rest from reference TRBV5-8 and TRBJ1-4, the complete variable domain is EAGVTQSPTHLIKTRGQQATLRCSPISGHTSVYWYQQALGLGLQFLLWYDEGEERNRGNFPPRFSGRQFPNYSSELNVNALELEDSALYLCASSTRTGREEKLFFGSGTQLSVL.